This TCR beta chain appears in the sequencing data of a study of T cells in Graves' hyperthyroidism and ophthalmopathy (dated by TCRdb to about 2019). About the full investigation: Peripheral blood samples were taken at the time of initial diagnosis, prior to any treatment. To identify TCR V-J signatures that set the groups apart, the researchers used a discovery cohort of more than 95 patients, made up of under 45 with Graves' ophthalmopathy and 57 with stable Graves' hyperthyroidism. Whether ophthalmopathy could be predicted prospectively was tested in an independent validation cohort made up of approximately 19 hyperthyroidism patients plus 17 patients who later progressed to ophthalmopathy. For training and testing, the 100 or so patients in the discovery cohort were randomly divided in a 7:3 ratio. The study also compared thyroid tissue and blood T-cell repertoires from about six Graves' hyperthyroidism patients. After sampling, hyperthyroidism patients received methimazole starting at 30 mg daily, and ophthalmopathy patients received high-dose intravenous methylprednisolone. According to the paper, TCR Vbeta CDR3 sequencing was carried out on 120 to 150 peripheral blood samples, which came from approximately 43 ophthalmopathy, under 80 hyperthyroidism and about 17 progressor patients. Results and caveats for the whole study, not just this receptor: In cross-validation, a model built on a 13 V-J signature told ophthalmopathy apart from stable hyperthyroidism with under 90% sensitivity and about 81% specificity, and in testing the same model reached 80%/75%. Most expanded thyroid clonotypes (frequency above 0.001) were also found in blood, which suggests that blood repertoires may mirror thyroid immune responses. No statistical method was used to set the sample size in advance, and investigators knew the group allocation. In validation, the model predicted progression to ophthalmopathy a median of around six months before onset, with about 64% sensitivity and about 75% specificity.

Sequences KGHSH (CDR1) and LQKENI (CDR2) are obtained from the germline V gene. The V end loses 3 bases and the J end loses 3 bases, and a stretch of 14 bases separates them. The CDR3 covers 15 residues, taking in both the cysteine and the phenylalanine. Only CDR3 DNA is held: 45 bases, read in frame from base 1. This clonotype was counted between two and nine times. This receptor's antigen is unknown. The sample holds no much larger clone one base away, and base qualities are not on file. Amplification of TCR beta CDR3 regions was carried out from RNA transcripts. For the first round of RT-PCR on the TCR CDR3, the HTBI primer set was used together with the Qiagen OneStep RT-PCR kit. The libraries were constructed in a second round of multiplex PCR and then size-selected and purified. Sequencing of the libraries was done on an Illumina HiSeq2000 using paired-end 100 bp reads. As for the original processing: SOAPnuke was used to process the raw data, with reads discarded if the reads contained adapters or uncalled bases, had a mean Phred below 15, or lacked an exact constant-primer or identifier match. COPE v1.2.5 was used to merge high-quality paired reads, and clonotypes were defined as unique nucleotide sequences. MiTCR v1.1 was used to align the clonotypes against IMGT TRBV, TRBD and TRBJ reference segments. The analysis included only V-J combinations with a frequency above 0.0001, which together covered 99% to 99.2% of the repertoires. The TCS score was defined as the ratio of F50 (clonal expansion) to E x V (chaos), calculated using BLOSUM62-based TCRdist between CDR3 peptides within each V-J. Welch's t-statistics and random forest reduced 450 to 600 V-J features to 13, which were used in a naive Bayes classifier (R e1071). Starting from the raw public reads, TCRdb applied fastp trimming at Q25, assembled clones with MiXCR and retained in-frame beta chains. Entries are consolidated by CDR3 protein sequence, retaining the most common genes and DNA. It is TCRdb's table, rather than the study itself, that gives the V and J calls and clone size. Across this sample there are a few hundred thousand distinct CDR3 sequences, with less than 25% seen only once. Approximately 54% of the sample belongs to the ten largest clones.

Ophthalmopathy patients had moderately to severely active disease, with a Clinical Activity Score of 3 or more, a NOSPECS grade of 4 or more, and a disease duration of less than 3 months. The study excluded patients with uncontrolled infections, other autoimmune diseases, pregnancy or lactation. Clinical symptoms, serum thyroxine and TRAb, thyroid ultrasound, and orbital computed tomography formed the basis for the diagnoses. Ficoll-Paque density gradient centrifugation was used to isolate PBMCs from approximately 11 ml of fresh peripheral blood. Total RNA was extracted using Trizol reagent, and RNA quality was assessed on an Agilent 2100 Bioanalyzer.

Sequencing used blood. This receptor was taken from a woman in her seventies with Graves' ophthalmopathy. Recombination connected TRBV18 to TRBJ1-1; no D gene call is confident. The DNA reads TGTGCCAGCTCACCTCCGACAATTAGGGACACTGAAGCTTTCTTT. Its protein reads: CASSPPTIRDTEAFF.